The source of this T cell receptor (beta chain) is a study of blood T cell repertoires in COVID-19. Study-wide context: Nucleic acid was either cDNA or gDNA, and it came from T cells, B-cell-depleted T cells, or PBMCs.

The CDR3 loop spans 14 amino acids. V was clipped by 8 bases and J by 4 bases, with 17 bases between them. The germline gives CDR1 MGHDK, CDR2 SYGVNS. Only in-frame clones appear in the TCRdb table, and some are missing; sequencing was by immunoSEQ multiplex PCR. This table holds around 160,000 clones, about four fifths found once. The clonotype was recovered from a woman in her forties or fifties who had been exposed to COVID-19. The chain couples TRBV25-1 to TRBJ1-1; D possibly corresponds to TRBD1 (5 bases). The sample taken for sequencing was PBMCs or T cells enriched from blood (not recorded which). CDR3 amino acids: CASLEAGRPTEAFF. CDR3 DNA sequence: TGTGCCAGCCTCGAGGCAGGGAGGCCCACTGAAGCTTTCTTT.